The 22 T cell receptor beta chains given below trace back to one sample, sequenced in a study of lymphopenia after photon versus proton radiotherapy. Clones were read by immunoSEQ multiplex PCR, and TCRdb kept only the in-frame ones, dropping some. The table shows 83,000 or so clones, with around 83% occurring only once. The sample here was peripheral blood, taken from a patient treated with proton-based radiotherapy. The receptors were gathered from a man aged 55 to 69 with pancreatic cancer.

The chain uses TRBV28 and TRBJ2-6; unclear D gene. V was trimmed by 7 bases and J by 1 base, leaving 17 bases between them. The CDR3 runs to 17 residues. Looked up from germline, CDR1 is MDHEN and CDR2 is SYDVKM. DNA of the CDR3: TGTGCCAGCATTGGGCGACACCCCGTGTCTGGGGCCAACGTCCTGACTTTC. Amino acid sequence: CASIGRHPVSGANVLTF.

This clone was observed a single time. The chain recombines TRBV7-9 with TRBJ2-1; 8 positions match TRBD2. The length of the CDR3 is 13 residues. V lost 5 bases and J lost 10; bases outside the gene matches: 7. Germline CDR1 is SEHNR and CDR2 is FQNEAQ (reference sequence). This chain's CDR3 is CASSKHTSGEQFF. In DNA, the CDR3 is TGTGCCAGCAGCAAGCATACTAGCGGCGAGCAGTTCTTC.

V and J are TRBV5-8 and TRBJ2-3, with D unclear. V lost 4 bases to trimming and J lost 8 bases, with 11 bases between them. The CDR3 spans 12 residues. Germline V gene lookup returns CDR1 SGHTS and CDR2 YDEGEE. This CDR3 is CASSANLATQYF. CDR3 DNA sequence: TGTGCCAGCAGCGCGAACCTCGCTACGCAGTATTTT.

This chain connects TRBV7-9 to TRBJ1-1; D is uncertain. Germline assignment: CDR1 SEHNR and CDR2 FQNEAQ (reference sequence). V was pared by 2 bases and J by 6 bases, with 13 bases between. This CDR3 contains 14 residues. The CDR3 spells CASSLTGREPEAFF. CDR3 sequence (DNA): TGTGCCAGCAGCTTAACGGGGAGGGAGCCTGAAGCTTTCTTT.

The chain has TRBV5-1 and TRBJ2-7; tentatively, D is TRBD1 or TRBD2 (6 bases each). This CDR3 spans 13 amino acids. Trimming shortened V by 1 base and J by 2 bases, and 7 bases separated the two germline ends. The germline CDR1 and CDR2 sequences are SGHRS and YFSETQ. CDR3 sequence reads: CASSLRGAYEQYF. CDR3 coding DNA: TGCGCCAGCAGCTTGAGGGGGGCCTACGAGCAGTACTTC.

In its sample, this clone was seen a few times. This rearrangement joins TRBV5-1 to TRBJ2-3, with TRBD2 matching over 12 bases. V was pared by 4 bases and J by 1 base, with 10 bases of the junction left unmatched. The CDR3 is 18 amino acids. Germline V gene sequence: CDR1 SGHRS, CDR2 YFSETQ. CDR3 coding DNA: TGCGCCAGCAGCCCGGGATCGACTAGCGGGAGTGGCACAGATACGCAGTATTTT. Its translation is CASSPGSTSGSGTDTQYF.

This clone has a handful of counts. The chain links TRBV7-2 to TRBJ2-7, with 11 bases lining up with TRBD2. This CDR3 is 19 amino acids long. J gave up 6 bases and V 1 base, and 17 bases lay outside the gene matches. Germline V gene data show CDR1 as SGHTA and CDR2 as FQGNSA. The CDR3 sequence is CASSLDGLAGGHRLSEQYF. CDR3 nucleotides: TGTGCCAGCAGCTTAGACGGTCTAGCGGGAGGCCACAGGCTGAGCGAGCAGTACTTC.

This rearrangement joins TRBV9 to TRBJ2-1, with 7 bases lining up with TRBD1. V lost 0 bases, J lost 4 bases, and 4 bases stayed unmatched. Germline lookup yields CDR1 SGDLS and CDR2 YYNGEE. This CDR3 region has 15 residues. The CDR3 nucleotides read TGTGCCAGCAGCGTAGTAGGGGGCGAGTACAATGAGCAGTTCTTC. It translates to CASSVVGGEYNEQFF.

The CDR3 region has the DNA TGTGCCAGCAGCGTGCGTCTAGCGGGAAACACAGATACGCAGTATTTT. It yields the protein CASSVRLAGNTDTQYF. This rearrangement joins TRBV9 to TRBJ2-3; 9 nucleotides agree with TRBD2. This CDR3 is 16 amino acids long. The V and J ends lost 2 bases and 2 bases, in that order; junction bases with no gene match: 6. Per the germline V gene, CDR1 is SGDLS and CDR2 is YYNGEE. Based on the CDR3 plus reference TRBV9 and TRBJ2-3, the full variable domain is DSGVTQTPKHLITATGQRVTLRCSPRSGDLSVYWYQQSLDQGLQFLIQYYNGEERAKGNILERFSAQQFPDLHSELNLSSLELGDSALYFCASSVRLAGNTDTQYFGPGTRLTVL.

The rearrangement joins TRBV9 to TRBJ1-6, with 9 positions matching TRBD1. The CDR3 consists of 14 residues. The germline gives CDR1 SGDLS, CDR2 YYNGEE. The V segment lost 3 bases and the J segment 10 bases; nucleotides outside the gene matches: 5. CDR3 sequence (DNA): TGTGCCAGCAGCGCCGGACAGGGGAGATCACCCCTCCACTTT. Translating gives CASSAGQGRSPLHF.

DNA of the CDR3: TGCGCCAGCAGCTTGGCGCAACCGGGACGGGGAGGTGAAAAACTGTTTTTT. Amino acids: CASSLAQPGRGGEKLFF. This sequence joins TRBV5-1 and TRBJ1-4; possible D gene TRBD1, 5 bases. V lost 0 bases, J lost 7 bases, and 19 bases lay in between. This CDR3 comprises 17 residues. CDR1 SGHRS and CDR2 YFSETQ come from the germline V gene. The full variable domain, with the rest looked up from reference TRBV5-1 and TRBJ1-4, is KAGVTQTPRYLIKTRGQQVTLSCSPISGHRSVSWYQQTPGQGLQFLFEYFSETQRNKGNFPGRFSGRQFSNSRSEMNVSTLELGDSALYLCASSLAQPGRGGEKLFFGSGTQLSVL.

This chain connects TRBV18 to TRBJ1-2; D is possibly TRBD1 (5 bases). V lost 4 bases and J lost 9, with 21 bases in between. The CDR3 spans 15 residues. Per the germline V gene, CDR1 is KGHSH and CDR2 is LQKENI. The CDR3 sequence is CASSHYAGRSVSYTF. DNA of the CDR3: TGTGCCAGCTCACATTACGCAGGGCGGAGTGTGAGCTACACCTTC.

Details on this clone: A read error may produce the germline difference seen at one junction end. The chain has TRBV11-3 and TRBJ2-5; D is ambiguous. CDR1 and CDR2 from the germline V gene are SGHNT and YENEEA. The CDR3 totals 13 residues. Here the CDR3 DNA reads TGTGCCAGCAGCTACGGACCTCAAGAGGCCCAGTACTTC. This codes for CASSYGPQEAQYF.

This clone was seen a few times. The V and J genes are TRBV9 and TRBJ2-2, with D uncertain. V was trimmed by 0 bases and J by 9 bases, leaving 6 bases between them. Looked up from germline, CDR1 is SGDLS and CDR2 is YYNGEE. The CDR3 is made up of 12 amino acids. The CDR3 sequence: CASSVVGRELFF. Written as DNA, the CDR3 is TGTGCCAGCAGCGTAGTTGGCAGGGAGCTGTTTTTT.

This sequence joins TRBV5-6 and TRBJ2-5; tentative D call: TRBD1 (6 bases). CDR1 SGHDT and CDR2 YYEEEE come from the germline V gene. V lost 4 bases and J 3 bases, leaving 19 bases between the germline ends. CDR3 length equals 16 residues. The CDR3 loop reads CASSPKGFNREETQYF. The CDR3 DNA follows: TGTGCCAGCAGCCCGAAGGGGTTCAACAGGGAAGAGACCCAGTACTTC. Variable domain in full (rest from reference TRBV5-6 and TRBJ2-5): DAGVTQSPTHLIKTRGQQVTLRCSPKSGHDTVSWYQQALGQGPQFIFQYYEEEERQRGNFPDRFSGHQFPNYSSELNVNALLLGDSALYLCASSPKGFNREETQYFGPGTRLLVL.

The gene calls are TRBV7-2 and TRBJ2-7; 12 bases are a match to TRBD2. This CDR3 is built from 15 residues. V lost 5 bases, J lost 7 bases, and 9 bases stayed unmatched. Looked up from germline, CDR1 is SGHTA and CDR2 is FQGNSA. CDR3 sequence reads: CASSPGLAGLGEQYF. The CDR3, as DNA: TGTGCCAGCAGCCCCGGACTAGCGGGGTTGGGGGAGCAGTACTTC.

The CDR3 spells CSVWTSVGEQYF. The CDR3 bases are TGCAGCGTATGGACATCCGTCGGCGAGCAGTACTTC. The rearrangement joins TRBV29-1 to TRBJ2-7; maybe TRBD1 (5 bases). Germline V lookup: CDR1 SQVTM, CDR2 ANQGSEA. Trimming shortened V by 6 bases and J by 6 bases, and 15 bases separated the two germline ends. This CDR3 is 12 amino acids long.

DNA for the CDR3: TGTGCCAGCAGTCTATACCCAGACACTGAAGCTTTCTTT. It codes for CASSLYPDTEAFF. The rearrangement uses TRBV6-6 and TRBJ1-1; D is undetermined. This CDR3 region has 13 residues. Germline V gene sequence: CDR1 MNHNY, CDR2 SVGAGI (reference sequence). V gave up 5 bases and J gave up 3 bases, with 10 bases separating them.

The chain carries TRBV5-1 and TRBJ1-2; D uncertain. V lost 4 bases to trimming and J lost 2 bases, with 12 bases between them. Germline-derived CDR1 and CDR2 are SGHRS and YFSETQ. This CDR3 contains 14 residues. The CDR3 region has the DNA TGCGCCAGCAGCATTGGTGGGCTGAACTATGGCTACACCTTC. This translates into CASSIGGLNYGYTF.

The rearrangement joins TRBV11-2 to TRBJ2-2; D is perhaps TRBD2 (6 bases). Germline CDR1 and CDR2: SGHAT and FQNNGV. Trimming removed 5 bases at V and 4 bases at J, with 14 bases between. The CDR3 sequence is 15 residues long. The CDR3 is CASSTGTRGTGELFF. The DNA of the CDR3 is TGTGCCAGCAGCACCGGGACTCGGGGCACCGGGGAGCTGTTTTTT.

The CDR3 bases are TGCGCCAGCAGCCAAAGGACTAGCGGGAGCGACGAGCAGTACTTC. Encoded protein: CASSQRTSGSDEQYF. The chain links TRBV4-3 to TRBJ2-7; 13 nucleotides agree with TRBD2. The germline CDR1 and CDR2 sequences are LGHNA and YSLEER. The CDR3 spans 15 residues. With V trimmed by 2 bases and J by 5 bases, 3 bases remained unmatched.

The CDR3 loop is CASSPRSGTYGFQETQYF. The CDR3 DNA is TGTGCCAGCAGCCCGAGGTCTGGGACGTACGGATTTCAAGAGACCCAGTACTTC. This rearrangement joins TRBV11-1 to TRBJ2-5; perhaps D is TRBD1 or TRBD2 (5 bases each). The ends were cut back, 5 bases at V and 2 bases at J, with 24 bases in the middle. This CDR3 has 18 residues. The germline CDR1 and CDR2 sequences are SGHAT and FQDESV (reference sequence).